The T cell receptor beta chain described here comes from a study of T-cell memory formation after mild COVID-19. Across the study: Clusters of TCRs were largely donor specific. Notes on the study in general: Researchers report contracting CD4+ clones mostly in CM and EM, with CD8+ clones in EMRA. Clones contracting over day 15 to 85 were CD4/CD8 balanced, with later expanders leaning CD4+.

A word on this clonotype: Antigen: not known.

cDNA libraries for TCR alpha and TCR beta, carrying sample barcodes and UMIs, came from 5'RACE with constant-segment primers. From the 5' RACE reads, TCRdb called clonotypes with MiXCR, one entry per CDR3 protein. The sample gives 300,000 to 350,000 distinct CDR3 sequences, approximately 19% of which show up once; more than 20% is in the top ten. This sequence was found in a man aged 18 to 30 who had mild COVID-19 (a few samples of this study predate the infection). Cell type and time point are not known. Sequencing was done on a sample of PBMCs or a T cell subset sorted from them (not recorded which).

CDR3 in amino acids: CAWRPQGATEAFF. DNA of the CDR3: TGTGCCTGGAGACCACAGGGGGCCACTGAAGCTTTCTTT. This rearrangement joins TRBV30 to TRBJ1-1, with 9 nucleotides matching TRBD1. The CDR3 has 13 amino acids. CDR1 GTSNPN and CDR2 SVGIG come from the germline V gene (reference sequence). The V segment lost 3 bases and the J segment 4 bases; nucleotides outside the gene matches: 3.